This entry lists 15 T cell receptor beta chains sequenced from one sample in a study of blood T cell repertoires in COVID-19. Some clones are missing from TCRdb's copy, which holds only in-frame ones; the method was immunoSEQ multiplex PCR. The table records about 160,000 clones, 75% to 85% of them present only once. Specimen: peripheral blood. Source of these receptors: a woman aged 55-70 years with COVID-19, enrolled during active disease.

The chain carries TRBV10-3 and TRBJ2-7, with D possibly TRBD2 on 5 matching bases. CDR3 size: 13 residues. Germline lookup yields CDR1 ENHRY and CDR2 SYGVKD. Between the trimmed V and J ends, which lost 0 bases and 7 bases, there was a span of 10 bases. The CDR3 DNA sequence: TGTGCCATCAGTGAGTCAAGGTCGGGAGAGCAGTACTTC. This translates into CAISESRSGEQYF.

This chain uses TRBV10-3 with TRBJ1-2; no firm D call. V was trimmed by 3 bases and J by 4 bases, leaving 6 bases between them. From germline, CDR1 is ENHRY and CDR2 SYGVKD. CDR3 length: 12 amino acids. The CDR3 loop reads CAISDGTYGYTF. The CDR3 DNA follows: TGTGCCATCAGTGACGGTACCTATGGCTACACCTTC.

V and J are TRBV5-1 and TRBJ2-2; the D gene is possibly TRBD1 (5 bases). Per the germline V gene, CDR1 is SGHRS and CDR2 is YFSETQ. This CDR3 comprises 14 residues. Between the trimmed V and J ends, which lost 4 bases and 6 bases, there was a span of 13 bases. CDR3 DNA: TGCGCCAGCAGCCGACTGCAGGGTGCCGGGGAGCTGTTTTTT. It is translated as CASSRLQGAGELFF.

This clone has only a few counts. The chain has TRBV14 and TRBJ2-7, with D perhaps matching TRBD2 (5 bases). Between the trimmed V and J ends, which lost 0 bases and 4 bases, there was a span of 7 bases. The germline CDR1 and CDR2 sequences are SGHDN and FVKESK. The CDR3 runs to 13 residues. CDR3 in DNA: TGTGCCAGCAGCCAAGATAGAGGGTACGAGCAGTACTTC. Translation: CASSQDRGYEQYF.

The chain combines TRBV4-3 with TRBJ2-7; 8 nucleotides agree with TRBD1. V trimming: 5 bases; J trimming: 2 bases; junction bases outside the gene matches: 11. Germline V lookup: CDR1 LGHNA, CDR2 YSLEER. This CDR3 has 16 residues. Written as DNA, the CDR3 is TGCGCCAGCAGCGTGGGGACAGGCCGAGAACCCTACGAGCAGTACTTC. Encoded protein: CASSVGTGREPYEQYF.

This chain joins TRBV4-2 and TRBJ2-1; 10 positions match TRBD2. CDR1 is LGHNA and CDR2 is YNFKEQ in the germline V gene. This CDR3 contains 15 residues. The trim removed 0 bases at V and 6 bases at J, leaving 2 bases unmatched. The CDR3 DNA sequence: TGTGCCAGCAGCCAAGAACCTAGCGGGGGCAATGAGCAGTTCTTC. Translating it yields CASSQEPSGGNEQFF.

The genes are TRBV11-2 and TRBJ2-7; the match to TRBD2 covers 7 bases. Trimming at V came to 3 bases and at J to 5 bases, leaving 10 bases not matched to a gene. The V gene's germline CDR1 is SGHAT and CDR2 FQNNGV. This CDR3 contains 15 residues. The CDR3 spells CASSLERAGAHEQYF. The DNA of the CDR3 is TGTGCCAGCAGCTTGGAGAGGGCGGGAGCCCACGAGCAGTACTTC.

This sequence joins TRBV19 and TRBJ2-1; 7 nucleotides align to TRBD2. CDR1 and CDR2 from the germline V gene are LNHDA and SQIVND (reference sequence). Losses at the gene ends were 5 bases for V and 7 bases for J; bases not matched to a gene: 8. The CDR3 has 14 residues. CDR3 sequence reads: CASSVAGTTNEQFF. The CDR3 nucleotides are TGTGCCAGTAGTGTGGCCGGGACTACGAATGAGCAGTTCTTC.

The J gene is TRBJ2-3, the V gene TRBV15, with 7 positions matching TRBD2. The length of the CDR3 is 18 residues. V trimming: 0 bases; J trimming: 0 bases; junction bases outside the gene matches: 9. CDR1 LNHNV and CDR2 YYDKDF come from the germline V gene (reference sequence). This chain's CDR3 is CATSREPRASGSTDTQYF. The CDR3, as DNA: TGTGCCACCAGCAGAGAGCCCAGGGCTAGCGGTAGCACAGATACGCAGTATTTT.

V and J are TRBV7-2 and TRBJ2-3; 16 bases agree with TRBD2. CDR3 length equals 16 residues. Germline V lookup: CDR1 SGHTA, CDR2 FQGNSA. With V trimmed by 4 bases and J by 14 bases, 12 bases remained unmatched. The CDR3 DNA is TGTGCCAGCAGCTCCTCCCCGGGACTAGCGGGAGGGCCCTGGTATTTT. This gives the protein CASSSSPGLAGGPWYF.

This sequence joins TRBV29-1 and TRBJ1-1, with 8 positions matching TRBD1. The CDR3 consists of 14 residues. The V gene's germline CDR1 is SQVTM and CDR2 ANQGSEA. J lost 0 bases, V lost 7 bases, and 7 bases had no gene match. CDR3 bases: TGCAGCGCCCGACAGGGGACCATGAACACTGAAGCTTTCTTT. It yields the protein CSARQGTMNTEAFF.

The CDR3 bases are TGTGCCAGCAGCTTTTATACAGGGGGGCAAGAGACCCAGTACTTC. Residues: CASSFYTGGQETQYF. This chain connects TRBV7-9 to TRBJ2-5, with 8 nucleotides matching TRBD1. Germline CDR1 reads SEHNR; CDR2 reads FQNEAQ (reference sequence). The J segment lost 2 bases and the V segment lost 3 bases, leaving 5 bases of the junction unmatched. The CDR3 contains 15 residues.

The chain employs TRBV7-6 and TRBJ1-2, with 10 positions matching TRBD1. The germline V gene encodes CDR1 SGHVS and CDR2 FNYEAQ. Losses at the gene ends were 5 bases for V and 3 bases for J; bases not matched to a gene: 15. This CDR3 contains 18 residues. CDR3 residues: CASSPTTFRTGGDYGYTF. CDR3 nucleotide sequence: TGTGCCAGCAGCCCCACGACTTTCCGGACAGGGGGGGACTATGGCTACACCTTC.

The chain carries TRBV5-6 and TRBJ1-2; the match to TRBD1 covers 8 bases. V was pared by 0 bases and J by 3 bases, with 10 bases of the junction left unmatched. The V gene's germline CDR1 is SGHDT and CDR2 YYEEEE. There are 17 residues in the CDR3. CDR3 sequence reads: CASSLAQGARFYYGYTF. DNA for the CDR3: TGTGCCAGCAGCTTGGCGCAGGGGGCGCGTTTCTACTATGGCTACACCTTC.

The gene calls are TRBV19 and TRBJ1-5; D is perhaps TRBD1 (5 bases). This CDR3 is 15 amino acids long. The V gene's germline CDR1 is LNHDA and CDR2 SQIVND (reference sequence). V dropped 3 bases and J dropped 6 bases, with 15 bases sitting between them. The CDR3, as DNA: TGTGCCAGTAGTATGATCCAGGGTATGGCTCAGCCCCAGCATTTT. This encodes CASSMIQGMAQPQHF.